The T cell receptor beta chain described here comes from a study of identifying expanded T cells in peripheral blood. Findings and limits, study-wide: Technical replicates showed about 1.2 changed clones; two weeks 15 to 20; four weeks 19. Two-week clone count variance significantly increased as total template count grew.

V lost 7 bases, J lost 4 bases, and 9 bases stayed unmatched. This CDR3 contains 14 residues. CDR1 is SGHAT, CDR2 FQNNGV, per germline. This clone was seen many times. Its antigen remains unknown. Data came from immunoSEQ multiplex PCR; TCRdb stores just in-frame clones and leaves some out. The sample has approximately 100,000 clones, about 83% seen once; the top ten hold roughly 15%. Collection occurred without any documented infections or immune events in donors. V and J are TRBV11-2 and TRBJ2-7; 8 nucleotides align to TRBD1. The sequence came from a person aged 18 to 75 in good health. The material sequenced was blood. CDR3 DNA sequence: TGTGCCAGCACCGTAGACAGGGGTCGGTACGAGCAGTACTTC. Its protein product is CASTVDRGRYEQYF.